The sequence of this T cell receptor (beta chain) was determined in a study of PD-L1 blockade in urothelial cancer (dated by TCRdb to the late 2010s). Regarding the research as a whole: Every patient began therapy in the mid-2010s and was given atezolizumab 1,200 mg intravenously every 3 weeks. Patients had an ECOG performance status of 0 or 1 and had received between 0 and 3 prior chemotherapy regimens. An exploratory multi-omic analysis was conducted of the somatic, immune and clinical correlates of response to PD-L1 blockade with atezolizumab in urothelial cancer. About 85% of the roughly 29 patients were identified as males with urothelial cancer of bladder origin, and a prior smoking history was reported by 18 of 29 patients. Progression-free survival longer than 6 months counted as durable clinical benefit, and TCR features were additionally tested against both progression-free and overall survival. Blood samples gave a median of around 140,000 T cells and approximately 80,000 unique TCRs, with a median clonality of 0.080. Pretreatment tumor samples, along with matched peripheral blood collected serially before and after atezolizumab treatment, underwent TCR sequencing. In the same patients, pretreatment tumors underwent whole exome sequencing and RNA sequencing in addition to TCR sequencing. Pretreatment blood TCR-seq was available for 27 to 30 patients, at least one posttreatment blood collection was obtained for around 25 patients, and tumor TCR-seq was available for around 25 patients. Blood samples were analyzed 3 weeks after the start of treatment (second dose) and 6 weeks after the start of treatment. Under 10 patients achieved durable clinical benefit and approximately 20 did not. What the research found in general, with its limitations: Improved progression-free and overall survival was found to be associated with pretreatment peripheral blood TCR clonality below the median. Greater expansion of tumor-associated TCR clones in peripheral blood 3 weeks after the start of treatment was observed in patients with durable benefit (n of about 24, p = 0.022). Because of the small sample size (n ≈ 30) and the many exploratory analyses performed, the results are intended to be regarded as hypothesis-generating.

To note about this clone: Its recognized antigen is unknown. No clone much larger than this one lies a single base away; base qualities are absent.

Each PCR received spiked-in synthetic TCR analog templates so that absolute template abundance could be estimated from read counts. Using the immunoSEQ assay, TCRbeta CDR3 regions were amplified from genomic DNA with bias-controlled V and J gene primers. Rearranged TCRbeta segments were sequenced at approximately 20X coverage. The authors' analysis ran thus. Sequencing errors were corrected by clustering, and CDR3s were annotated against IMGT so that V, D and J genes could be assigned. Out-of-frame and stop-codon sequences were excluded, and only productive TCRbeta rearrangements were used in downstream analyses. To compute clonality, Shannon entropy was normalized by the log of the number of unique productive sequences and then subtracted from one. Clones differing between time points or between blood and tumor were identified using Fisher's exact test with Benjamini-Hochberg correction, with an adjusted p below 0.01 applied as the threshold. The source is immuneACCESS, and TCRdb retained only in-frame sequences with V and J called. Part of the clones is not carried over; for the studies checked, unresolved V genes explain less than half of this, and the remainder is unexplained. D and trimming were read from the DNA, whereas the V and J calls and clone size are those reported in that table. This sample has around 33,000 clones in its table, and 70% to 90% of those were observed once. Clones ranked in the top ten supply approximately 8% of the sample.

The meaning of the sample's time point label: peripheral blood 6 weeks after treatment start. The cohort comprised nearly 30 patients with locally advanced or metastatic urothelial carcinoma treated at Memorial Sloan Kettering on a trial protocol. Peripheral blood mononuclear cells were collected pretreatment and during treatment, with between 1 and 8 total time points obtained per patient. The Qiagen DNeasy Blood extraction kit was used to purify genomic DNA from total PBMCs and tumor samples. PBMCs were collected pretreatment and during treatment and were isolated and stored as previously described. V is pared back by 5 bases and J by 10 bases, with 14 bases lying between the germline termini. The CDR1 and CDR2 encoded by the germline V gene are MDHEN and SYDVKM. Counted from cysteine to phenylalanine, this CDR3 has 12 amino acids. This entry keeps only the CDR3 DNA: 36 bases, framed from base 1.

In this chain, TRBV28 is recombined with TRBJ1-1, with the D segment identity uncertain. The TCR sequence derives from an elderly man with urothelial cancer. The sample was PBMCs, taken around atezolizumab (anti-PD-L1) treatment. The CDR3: CASSDGLARAFF. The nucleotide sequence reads TGTGCCAGCAGTGACGGACTGGCGAGAGCTTTCTTT.